This T cell receptor (beta chain) was documented in a study of T cell responses to AZD1222 COVID-19 vaccine. The method was immunoSEQ multiplex PCR; TCRdb's version includes in-frame clones alone and lacks a portion of them. The repertoire holds more than 95,000 clones, with about nine tenths as singletons. General observations from the study: Rises in breadth and depth of Spike-specific TCRs came after two AZD1222 doses. Reportedly, nearly half of unique spike TCRs recognized epitopes outside B.1.351/B.1.1.7 mutations.

Comment on this clone: Its antigen is unknown.

Source: peripheral blood, taken on day 0 of AZD1222 vaccination. The TCR originated in an adult in good health.

In DNA form, the CDR3 reads TGTGCCAGCAGTTTATATACAGAGAGCTCCTACGAGCAGTACTTC. Its protein product is CASSLYTESSYEQYF. The chain uses TRBV28 and TRBJ2-7, with no clear D. CDR1 and CDR2 from the germline V gene are MDHEN and SYDVKM. The CDR3 runs 15 residues. V shed 1 base and J shed 0 bases, with 10 bases lying between them.